This T cell receptor beta chain is from a study of regulatory T cells in long-lasting Graves disease. Building the TCR beta libraries relied on iRepertoire HTBI primers, and CDR3 regions underwent Arm-PCR. TCRdb passed the multiplex PCR reads through MiXCR, listing each CDR3 protein once. The sample carries 400,000 or so distinct CDR3 sequences, less than 25% recorded once. Sample time point: persistent/refractory GD, antithyroid drugs over 5 years with positive TRAb. PBMCs were the source of the RNA used for TCR sequencing. Graves' disease diagnosis was established per American Thyroid Association guidelines. Xi'an, China, was home to the endocrinology department that provided patients. Overall study findings and caveats: Relative to new patients (approximately 1,000), persistent patients exhibited greater sharing of public clonotypes (about 3,000).

This clonotype was detected a few times. The antigen remains undetermined. Sequenced material: peripheral blood mononuclear cells (PBMCs), taken when the disease was refractory, from a patient treated with antithyroid drugs. This receptor was obtained from a female donor with Graves disease.

This CDR3 reads CASRAGADGTGELFF. In nucleotides, the CDR3 is TGCGCCAGCAGAGCTGGAGCGGATGGCACCGGGGAGCTGTTTTTT. The chain couples TRBV5-1 to TRBJ2-2; D possibly corresponds to TRBD2 (5 bases). The germline V gene has CDR1 SGHRS and CDR2 YFSETQ. The CDR3 length is 15 residues. V was shortened by 5 bases and J by 4 bases, with 15 bases between the two germline ends.